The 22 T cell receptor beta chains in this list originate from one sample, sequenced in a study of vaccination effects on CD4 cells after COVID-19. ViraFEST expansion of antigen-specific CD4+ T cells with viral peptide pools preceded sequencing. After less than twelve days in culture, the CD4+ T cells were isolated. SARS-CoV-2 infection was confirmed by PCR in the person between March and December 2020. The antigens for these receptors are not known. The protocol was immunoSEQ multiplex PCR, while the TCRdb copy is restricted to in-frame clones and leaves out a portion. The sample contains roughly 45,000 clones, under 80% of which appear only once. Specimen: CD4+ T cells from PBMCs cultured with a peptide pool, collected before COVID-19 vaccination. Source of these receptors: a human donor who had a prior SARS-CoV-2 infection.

As DNA, the CDR3 is TGTGCCAGTAGTGTGTCCAGGGGAACTAATGAAAAACTGTTTTTT. This codes for CASSVSRGTNEKLFF. This chain connects TRBV19 to TRBJ1-4; D is possibly TRBD1 (6 bases). CDR1 and CDR2 from the germline V gene are LNHDA and SQIVND (reference sequence). Deletions cut 5 bases from V and 1 base from J, with 11 bases between. The CDR3 is 15 amino acids.

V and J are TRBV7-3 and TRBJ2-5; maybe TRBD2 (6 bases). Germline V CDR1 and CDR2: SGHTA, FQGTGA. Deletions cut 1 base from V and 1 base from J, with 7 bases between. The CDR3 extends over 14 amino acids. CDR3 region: CASSLMGGQETQYF. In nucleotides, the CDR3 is TGTGCCAGCAGCTTAATGGGAGGCCAAGAGACCCAGTACTTC.

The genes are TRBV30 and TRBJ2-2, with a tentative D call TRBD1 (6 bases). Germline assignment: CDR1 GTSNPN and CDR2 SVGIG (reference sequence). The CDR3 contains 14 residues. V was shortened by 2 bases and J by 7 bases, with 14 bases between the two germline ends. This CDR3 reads CAWSPHRAGGELFF. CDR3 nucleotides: TGTGCCTGGAGTCCCCACAGGGCTGGCGGGGAGCTGTTTTTT.

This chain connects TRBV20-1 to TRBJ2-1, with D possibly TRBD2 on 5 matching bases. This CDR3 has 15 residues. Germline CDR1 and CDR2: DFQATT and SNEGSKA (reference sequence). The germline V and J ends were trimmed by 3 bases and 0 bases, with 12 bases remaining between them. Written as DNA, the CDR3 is TGCAGTGCTAGTTTAGCGCGAAGCTCCTACAATGAGCAGTTCTTC. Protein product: CSASLARSSYNEQFF.

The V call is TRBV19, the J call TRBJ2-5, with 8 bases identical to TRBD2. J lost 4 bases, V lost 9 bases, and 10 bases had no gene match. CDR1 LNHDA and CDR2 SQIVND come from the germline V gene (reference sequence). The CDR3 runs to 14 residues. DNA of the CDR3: TGTGCCAGCCAGCGAAATAGCGGGGCAGAGACCCAGTACTTC. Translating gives CASQRNSGAETQYF.

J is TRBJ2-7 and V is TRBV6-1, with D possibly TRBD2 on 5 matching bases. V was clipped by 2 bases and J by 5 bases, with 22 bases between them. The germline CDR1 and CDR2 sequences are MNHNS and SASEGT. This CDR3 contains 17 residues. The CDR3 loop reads CASSERSFRDVADEQYF. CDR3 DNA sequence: TGTGCCAGCAGTGAAAGGTCCTTTCGGGATGTTGCTGACGAGCAGTACTTC.

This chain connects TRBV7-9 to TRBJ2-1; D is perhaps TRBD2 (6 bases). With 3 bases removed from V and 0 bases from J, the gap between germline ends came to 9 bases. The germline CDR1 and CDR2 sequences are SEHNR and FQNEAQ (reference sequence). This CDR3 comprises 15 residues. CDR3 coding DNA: TGTGCCAGCAGCTTCTTCGGGAGCTCCTACAATGAGCAGTTCTTC. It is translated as CASSFFGSSYNEQFF.

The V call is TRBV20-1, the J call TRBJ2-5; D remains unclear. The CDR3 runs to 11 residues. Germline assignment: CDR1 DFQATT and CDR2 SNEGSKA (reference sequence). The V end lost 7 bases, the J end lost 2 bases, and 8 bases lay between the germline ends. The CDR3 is CSVLRQETQYF. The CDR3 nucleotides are TGCAGTGTTTTGAGGCAAGAGACCCAGTACTTC.

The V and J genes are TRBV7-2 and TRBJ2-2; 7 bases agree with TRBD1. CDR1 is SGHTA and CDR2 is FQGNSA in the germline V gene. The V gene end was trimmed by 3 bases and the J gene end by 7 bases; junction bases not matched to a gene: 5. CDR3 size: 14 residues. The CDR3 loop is CASSLRGGGGELFF. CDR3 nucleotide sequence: TGTGCCAGCAGCTTGCGAGGGGGCGGCGGGGAGCTGTTTTTT.

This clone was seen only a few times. The CDR3 protein is CASSPTGQGNQPQHF. CDR3 coding DNA: TGTGCCAGCTCACCTACCGGACAGGGAAATCAGCCCCAGCATTTT. The V gene is TRBV18, the J gene TRBJ1-5; TRBD1 matches at 8 bases. Germline CDR1 KGHSH, CDR2 LQKENI. The CDR3 runs to 15 residues. J lost 4 bases, V lost 3 bases, and 5 bases had no gene match.

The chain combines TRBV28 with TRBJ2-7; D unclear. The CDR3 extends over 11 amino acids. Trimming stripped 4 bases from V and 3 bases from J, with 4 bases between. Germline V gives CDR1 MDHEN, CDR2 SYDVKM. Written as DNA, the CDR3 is TGTGCCAGCAGTTGGGTCTACGAGCAGTACTTC. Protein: CASSWVYEQYF.

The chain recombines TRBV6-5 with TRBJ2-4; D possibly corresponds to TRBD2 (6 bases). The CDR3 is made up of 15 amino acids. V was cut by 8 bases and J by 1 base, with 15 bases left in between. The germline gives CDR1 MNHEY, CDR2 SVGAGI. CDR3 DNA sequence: TGTGCCAGCCATGGAGGGGCTGGGGCCAAAAACATTCAGTACTTC. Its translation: CASHGGAGAKNIQYF.

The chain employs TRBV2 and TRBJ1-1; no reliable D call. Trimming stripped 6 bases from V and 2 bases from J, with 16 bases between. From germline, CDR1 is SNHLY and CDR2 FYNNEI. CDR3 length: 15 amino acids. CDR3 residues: CASRREGKPNTEAFF. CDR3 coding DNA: TGTGCCAGCAGGAGAGAGGGCAAACCCAACACTGAAGCTTTCTTT.

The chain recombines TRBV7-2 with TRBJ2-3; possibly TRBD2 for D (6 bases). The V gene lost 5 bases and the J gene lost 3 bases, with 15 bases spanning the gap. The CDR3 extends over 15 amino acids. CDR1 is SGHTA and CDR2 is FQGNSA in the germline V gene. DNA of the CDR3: TGTGCCAGCAGCCTTACCGGACTAAAAACAGATACGCAGTATTTT. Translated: CASSLTGLKTDTQYF.

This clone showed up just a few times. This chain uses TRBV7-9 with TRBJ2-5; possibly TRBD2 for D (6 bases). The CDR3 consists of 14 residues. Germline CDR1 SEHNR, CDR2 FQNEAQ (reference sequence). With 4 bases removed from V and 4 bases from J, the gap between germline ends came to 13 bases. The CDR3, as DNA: TGTGCCAGCAGCTCGGGCGGGGTGGGAGAGACCCAGTACTTC. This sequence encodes CASSSGGVGETQYF.

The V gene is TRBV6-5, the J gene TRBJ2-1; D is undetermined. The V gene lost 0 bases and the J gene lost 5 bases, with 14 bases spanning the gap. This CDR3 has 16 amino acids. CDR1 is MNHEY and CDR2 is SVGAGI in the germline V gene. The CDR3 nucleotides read TGTGCCAGCAGTTACTCTCCGCACCCCGTCAACAATGAGCAGTTCTTC. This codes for CASSYSPHPVNNEQFF.

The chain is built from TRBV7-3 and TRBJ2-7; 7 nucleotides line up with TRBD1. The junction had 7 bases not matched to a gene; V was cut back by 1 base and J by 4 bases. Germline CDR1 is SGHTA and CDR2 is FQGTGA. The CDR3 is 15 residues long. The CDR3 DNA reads TGTGCCAGCAGCTTAATCCCGGGACAGAAATACGAGCAGTACTTC. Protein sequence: CASSLIPGQKYEQYF.

The CDR3 DNA reads TGTGCCAGTAGTATAGATCGGGCAGGGGCCTACGAGCAGTACTTC. This translates into CASSIDRAGAYEQYF. The rearrangement uses TRBV19 and TRBJ2-7; D may be TRBD1 (6 bases). This CDR3 spans 15 amino acids. Trimming left V 0 bases short and J 2 bases short, with 11 bases between. The germline gives CDR1 LNHDA, CDR2 SQIVND (reference sequence).

This chain's CDR3 is CASSSTGQGTQPGELFF. Written as DNA, the CDR3 is TGCGCCAGCAGCTCCACGGGACAGGGGACCCAACCCGGGGAGCTGTTTTTT. This rearrangement joins TRBV5-1 to TRBJ2-2; 10 nucleotides match TRBD1. CDR1 and CDR2 from the germline V gene are SGHRS and YFSETQ. The V and J ends lost 3 bases and 6 bases, in that order; junction bases with no gene match: 11. CDR3 size: 17 residues.

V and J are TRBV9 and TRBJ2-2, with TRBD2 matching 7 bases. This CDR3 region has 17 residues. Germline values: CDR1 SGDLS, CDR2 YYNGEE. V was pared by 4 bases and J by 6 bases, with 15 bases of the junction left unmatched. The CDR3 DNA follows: TGTGCCAGCAGCTCCCGCTGGGGGGAGGGCCTTTCCGGGGAGCTGTTTTTT. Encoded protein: CASSSRWGEGLSGELFF.

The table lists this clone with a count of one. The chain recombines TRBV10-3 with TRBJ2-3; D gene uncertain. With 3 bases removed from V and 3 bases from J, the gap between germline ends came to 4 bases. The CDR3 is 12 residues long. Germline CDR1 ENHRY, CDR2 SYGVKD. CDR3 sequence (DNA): TGTGCCATCAGTGAAATGACAGATACGCAGTATTTT. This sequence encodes CAISEMTDTQYF.

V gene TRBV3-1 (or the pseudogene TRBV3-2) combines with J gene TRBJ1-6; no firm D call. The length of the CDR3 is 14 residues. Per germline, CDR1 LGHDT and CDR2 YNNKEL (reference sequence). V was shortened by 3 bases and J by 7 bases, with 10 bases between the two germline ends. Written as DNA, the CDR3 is TGTGCCAGCAGCCACGGTGGTTGGAATTCACCCCTCCACTTT. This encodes CASSHGGWNSPLHF.